This T cell receptor beta chain was captured by sequencing in a study of blood T cell repertoires in COVID-19 (dated by TCRdb to the early 2020s). Background on the whole study: Samples covering the acute and convalescent phases of COVID-19 were provided by collaborators in the United States, Italy and Spain. The prospective study material was composed of cDNA or gDNA derived from T cells, B-cell-depleted T cells, or PBMCs. Subjects who had been exposed to COVID-19, were actively infected with it, or had recovered from it provided the deeply sampled blood TCRbeta repertoires that made up the dataset. The repertoires were released in a freely available public database intended as a resource for research on the immune response to SARS-CoV-2. Samples were obtained from the ongoing ImmuneRACE study (first 160 participants) and from over a thousand subjects provided by 6 global collaborators. Sample metadata almost always included a de-identified subject ID, COVID-19 status, age in years and sex. Where available, HLA class I and class II types were taken from metadata supplied by the sample provider and were not determined by assay-based typing.

Enrolling through a virtual design, the prospective study's participants ranged in age from roughly 18 to 89 years and lived across some 22 United States geographic areas. In the prospective study, cohorts were assigned on the basis of participant-reported clinical history obtained from a screening survey and a study questionnaire. Recovered participants in ImmuneRACE Cohort 3 were defined as having two consecutive negative NP/OP PCR tests, clearance from a healthcare professional, or resolution of symptoms. Each participant in the prospective study had whole blood, serum and a nasopharyngeal or oropharyngeal swab collected by mobile phlebotomists. Additional blood draws and questionnaires over an approximately two-month period could optionally be provided by prospective study participants. Blood samples from the prospective study were shipped frozen or at room temperature prior to DNA extraction.

V is pruned by 5 bases and J by 2 bases, leaving 7 bases of the junction without a gene match. From its cysteine to its phenylalanine, the CDR3 spans 16 amino acids. Just the 48-base CDR3 DNA is kept, in frame starting at base 1. CDR1 and CDR2, per the germline V gene, are SGHVS and FNYEAQ. The full study reports these points: Clinical and demographic metadata were provided uncurated, with the amount varying by source and participant.

On this clone itself: Its antigen specificity is not known. Base quality data are lacking; no much larger clone is found one base away.

TCRbeta CDR3 regions were amplified from genomic DNA by means of the immunoSEQ Assay, a bias-controlled multiplex PCR. Regarding the original processing steps: Nucleated cell counts per sample were estimated from amplification of reference gene primers within the assay. Sequence reads were collapsed and filtered to measure the absolute abundance of every unique TCRbeta CDR3 rearrangement. For each sample, productive Simpson clonality was calculated as the square root of Simpson's diversity index over productive rearrangements. Held by TCRdb, this immuneACCESS table contains in-frame sequences only and omits some clones. Under half of the omission traces to an unresolved V gene where checked; the cause of the rest is unknown. The V and J calls and clone size were taken over from that table, and D and trimming were inferred from the DNA. The sample yields 250,000 to 350,000 clones; around 90% were counted once. Jointly, the top ten make up about 6.1% of the sample.

The sequence was collected from a woman aged 40 to 50 who had recovered from COVID-19. In this chain, TRBV7-6 is recombined with TRBJ1-4, with 8 bases matching TRBD1. The sample comprised PBMCs or T cells enriched from blood (not recorded which). Here the CDR3 is given as CASSTGQGRTNEKLFF. The nucleotides read TGTGCCAGCAGCACAGGACAGGGCCGGACTAATGAAAAACTGTTTTTT.